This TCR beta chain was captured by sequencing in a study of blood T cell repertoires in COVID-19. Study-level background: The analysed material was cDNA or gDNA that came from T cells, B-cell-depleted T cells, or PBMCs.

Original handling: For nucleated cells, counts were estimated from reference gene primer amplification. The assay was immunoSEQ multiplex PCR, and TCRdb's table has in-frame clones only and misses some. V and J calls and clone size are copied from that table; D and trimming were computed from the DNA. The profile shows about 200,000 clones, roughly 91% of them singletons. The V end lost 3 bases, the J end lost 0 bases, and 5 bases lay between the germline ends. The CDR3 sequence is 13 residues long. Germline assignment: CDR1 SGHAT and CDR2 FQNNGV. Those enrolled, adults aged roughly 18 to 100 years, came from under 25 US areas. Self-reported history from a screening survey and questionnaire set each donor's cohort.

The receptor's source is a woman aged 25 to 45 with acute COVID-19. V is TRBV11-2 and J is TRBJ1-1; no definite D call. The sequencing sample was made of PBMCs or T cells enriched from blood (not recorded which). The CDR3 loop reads CASSLGVNTEAFF. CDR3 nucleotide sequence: TGTGCCAGCAGCTTGGGAGTGAACACTGAAGCTTTCTTT.